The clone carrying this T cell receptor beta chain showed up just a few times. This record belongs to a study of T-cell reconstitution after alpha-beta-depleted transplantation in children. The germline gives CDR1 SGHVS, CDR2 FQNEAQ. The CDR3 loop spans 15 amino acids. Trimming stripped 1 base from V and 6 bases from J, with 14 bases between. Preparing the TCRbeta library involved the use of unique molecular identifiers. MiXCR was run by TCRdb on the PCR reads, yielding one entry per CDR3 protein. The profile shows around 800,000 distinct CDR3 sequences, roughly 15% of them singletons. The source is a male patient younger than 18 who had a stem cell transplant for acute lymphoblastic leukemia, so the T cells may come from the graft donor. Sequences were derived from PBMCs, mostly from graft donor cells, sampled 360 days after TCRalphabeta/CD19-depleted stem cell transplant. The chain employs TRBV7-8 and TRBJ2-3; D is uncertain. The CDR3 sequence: CASSLDRVVVDTQYF. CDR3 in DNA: TGTGCCAGCAGCTTAGACCGGGTGGTTGTGGATACGCAGTATTTT.